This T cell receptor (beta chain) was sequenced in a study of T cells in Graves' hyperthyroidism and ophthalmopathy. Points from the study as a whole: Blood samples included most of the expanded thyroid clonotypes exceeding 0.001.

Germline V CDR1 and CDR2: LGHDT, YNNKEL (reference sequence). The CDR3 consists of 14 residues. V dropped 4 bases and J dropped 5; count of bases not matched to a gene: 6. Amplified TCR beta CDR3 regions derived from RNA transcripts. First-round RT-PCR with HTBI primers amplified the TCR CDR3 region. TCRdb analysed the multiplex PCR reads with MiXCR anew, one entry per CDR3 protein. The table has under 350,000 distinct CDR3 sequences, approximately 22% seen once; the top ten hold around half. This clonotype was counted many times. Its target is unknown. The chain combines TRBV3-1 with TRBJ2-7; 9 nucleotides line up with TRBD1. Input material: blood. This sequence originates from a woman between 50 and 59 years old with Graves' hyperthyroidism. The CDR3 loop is CASSLRTGVDEQYF. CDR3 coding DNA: TGTGCCAGCAGCCTAAGGACAGGGGTCGACGAGCAGTACTTC.